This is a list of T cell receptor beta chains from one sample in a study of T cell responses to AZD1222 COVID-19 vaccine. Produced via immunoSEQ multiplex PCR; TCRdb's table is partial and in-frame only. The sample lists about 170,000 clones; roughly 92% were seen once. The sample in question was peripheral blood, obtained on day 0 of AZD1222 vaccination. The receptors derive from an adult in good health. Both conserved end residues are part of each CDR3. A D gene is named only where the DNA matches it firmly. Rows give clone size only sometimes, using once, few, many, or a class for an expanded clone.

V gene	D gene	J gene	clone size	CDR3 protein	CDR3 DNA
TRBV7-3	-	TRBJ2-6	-	CASSFRGPSSSGANVLTF	TGTGCCAGCAGCTTTCGGGGCCCGTCAAGCTCTGGGGCCAACGTCCTGACTTTC
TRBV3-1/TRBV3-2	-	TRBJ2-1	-	CASSHKRGAGTPSYNEQFF	TGTGCCAGCAGCCACAAAAGAGGGGCCGGGACACCCTCCTACAATGAGCAGTTCTTC
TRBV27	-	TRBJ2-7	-	CASSLIPTQPYEQYF	TGTGCCAGCAGTTTAATACCCACACAGCCCTACGAGCAGTACTTC
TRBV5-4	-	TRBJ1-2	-	CASSLGGTNYGYTF	TGTGCCAGCAGCTTGGGGGGCACTAACTATGGCTACACCTTC
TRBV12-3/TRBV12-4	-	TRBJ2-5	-	CASSKSRETQYF	TGTGCCAGCAGTAAAAGTCGAGAGACCCAGTACTTC
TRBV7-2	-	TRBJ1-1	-	CASSVDRNMNTEAFF	TGTGCCAGCAGCGTCGACCGAAACATGAACACTGAAGCTTTCTTT
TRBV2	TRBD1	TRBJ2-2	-	CASRDRGLNTGELFF	TGTGCCAGCAGGGACAGGGGGCTTAACACCGGGGAGCTGTTTTTT
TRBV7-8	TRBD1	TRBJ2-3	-	CASSIRQGTPNYADTQYF	TGTGCCAGCAGCATCAGACAGGGCACCCCAAATTACGCAGATACGCAGTATTTT
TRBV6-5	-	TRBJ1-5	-	CASSPGRHNQPQHF	TGTGCCAGCAGCCCCGGGAGGCACAATCAGCCCCAGCATTTT
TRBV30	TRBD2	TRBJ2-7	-	CAWSPWGGRGSYEQYF	TGTGCCTGGAGTCCCTGGGGGGGACGGGGCTCCTACGAGCAGTACTTC
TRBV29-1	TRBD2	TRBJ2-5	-	CSVANTGTRPQETQYF	TGCAGCGTCGCAAATACCGGGACTAGACCACAAGAGACCCAGTACTTC
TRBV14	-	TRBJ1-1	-	CASSPLGRDTEAFF	TGTGCCAGCAGCCCGCTCGGAAGGGACACTGAAGCTTTCTTT
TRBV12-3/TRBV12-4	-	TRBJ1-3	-	CASNQRTGNTIYF	TGTGCCAGCAACCAACGAACCGGAAACACCATATATTTT
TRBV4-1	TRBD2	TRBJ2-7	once	CASSQVQSGGREQYF	TGCGCCAGCAGCCAAGTACAGTCGGGGGGTCGGGAGCAGTACTTC
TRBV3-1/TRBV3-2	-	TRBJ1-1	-	CASSQVAGLLEF	TGTGCCAGCAGCCAAGTCGCCGGTCTCCTGGAGTTT
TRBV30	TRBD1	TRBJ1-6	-	CAWSVGRGFPPLHF	TGTGCCTGGAGTGTTGGCAGGGGGTTCCCGCCCCTCCACTTT